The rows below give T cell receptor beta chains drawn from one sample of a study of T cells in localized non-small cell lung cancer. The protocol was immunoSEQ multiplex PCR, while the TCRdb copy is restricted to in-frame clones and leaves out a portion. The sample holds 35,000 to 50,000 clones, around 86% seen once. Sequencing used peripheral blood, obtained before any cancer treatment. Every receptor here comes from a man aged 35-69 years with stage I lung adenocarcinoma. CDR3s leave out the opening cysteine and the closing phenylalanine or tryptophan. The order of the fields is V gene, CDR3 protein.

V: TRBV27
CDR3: ASSRVGGSGYGYT

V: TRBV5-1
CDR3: ASSRGTSVTDTQY

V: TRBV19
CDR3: ASSIGRWSNQPQH

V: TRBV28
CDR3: ASSSRQGTPYEQY

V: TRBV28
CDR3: ASSLLSNEQY

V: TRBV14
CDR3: ASSQDSLAYEQY

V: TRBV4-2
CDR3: ASSPSGTSGVETQY

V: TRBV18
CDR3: ASSPKVGTGVSTDTQY

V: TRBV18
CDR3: ASSPPKLAGNEQF

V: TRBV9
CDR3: ASSPSGRDYNEQF

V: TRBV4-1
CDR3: ASSQNLAGVGYGYT

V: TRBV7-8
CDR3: ASRRTGGSNQPQH

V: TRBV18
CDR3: ASSPSDYYGYT

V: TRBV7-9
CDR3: ASSFPTGGNTEAF

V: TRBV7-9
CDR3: ASSLAESGRNIQY

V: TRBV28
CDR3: ASSWGGRGEQF

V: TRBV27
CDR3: ASSLAGRGYYEQY

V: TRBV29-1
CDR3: SVEGLGDTQY

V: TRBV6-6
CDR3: ASSYGASSYEQY

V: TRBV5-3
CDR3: ARSLGYGEQF

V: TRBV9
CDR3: ASTPTAVTITTEAF

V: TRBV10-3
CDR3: AISTRSTSGGGEQF

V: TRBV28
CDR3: ASTLGQGLYEQY

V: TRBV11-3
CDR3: ASSLGLAGRYSAETQY

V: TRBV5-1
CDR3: ASSLGGTEQF

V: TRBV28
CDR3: ASSLPGAGTYEQY

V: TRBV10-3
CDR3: AIRSGQNTEAF

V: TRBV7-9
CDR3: ASSLQPRLDSQFGYT

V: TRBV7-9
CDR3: ASSSLFSAGGDLGQF

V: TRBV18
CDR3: ASSGQSNTEAF

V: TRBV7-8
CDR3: ASSFQGWEQF

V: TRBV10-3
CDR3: AISGDSEGYT

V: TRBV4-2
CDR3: ASSQDRNNPADTQY

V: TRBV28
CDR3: ASSGPETGGYEQY

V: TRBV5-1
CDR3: ASSSYRGRNEKLF

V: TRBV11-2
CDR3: ASSPGPLYSGNTIY

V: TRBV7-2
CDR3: ASSLGTGTLY

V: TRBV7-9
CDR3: ASSSFEGQGYYEQY

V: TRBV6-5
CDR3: ASSLYGGAGQPQH

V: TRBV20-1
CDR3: SGVVNEKLF

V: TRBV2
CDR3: ASSGQGMGGYT

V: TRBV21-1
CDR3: ASATQGVGTEAF

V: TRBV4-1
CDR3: ASSQDRTFVGELF

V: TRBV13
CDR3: ASSSDHTDTHTQY

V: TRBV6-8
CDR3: ASRTVTANEKLF

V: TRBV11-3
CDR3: ASSFRQGADTGELF

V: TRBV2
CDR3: ASSEALSGIEKLF

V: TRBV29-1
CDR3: SARRDRTEAF

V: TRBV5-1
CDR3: ASSSGTGASKSSYNEQF

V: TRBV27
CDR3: ASSVLPGVTDTQY

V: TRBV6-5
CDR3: ASSYSIGGADTQY

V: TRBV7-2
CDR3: ASSLVPQGNQPQH

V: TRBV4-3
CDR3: ASSQDSAAGGETQY

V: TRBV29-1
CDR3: SVVGLNEKLF

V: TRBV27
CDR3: ASGEYTDTQY

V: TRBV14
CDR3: ASSQAVTQY